The clone carrying this T cell receptor beta chain was seen many times. This sample is part of a study of T-cell reconstitution after alpha-beta-depleted transplantation in children. The authors prepared the TCRbeta library with unique molecular identifiers. A single record per CDR3 protein comes from TCRdb applying MiXCR to the PCR reads. This table holds hundreds of thousands of distinct CDR3 sequences, roughly an eighth found once. CDR3 size: 14 residues. Germline trimming cut 10 bases from V and 3 bases from J; bases unmatched to any gene: 12. Germline V gene data show CDR1 as SGHVS and CDR2 as FQNEAQ.

The rearrangement links TRBV7-8 to TRBJ2-7, with 7 bases lining up with TRBD2. This sequence originates from a human donor who donated a stem cell graft to a child with combined immunodeficiency. Sequencing was performed on PBMCs from the stem cell graft donor, taken from the stem cell graft. The CDR3, as DNA: TGTGCCATCGGGGCGGAGCGGGGACTCTACGAGCAGTACTTC. The encoded protein is CAIGAERGLYEQYF.